This TCR beta chain was captured by sequencing in a study of T cells after yellow fever vaccination. The wider study: The SMART-Seq v4 Ultra Low Input method served to prepare the low-cell-number fractions.

This clonotype was recorded at least ten times. V lost 4 bases, J lost 6 bases, and 10 bases lay in between. The CDR3 runs to 13 residues. TCRdb ran MiXCR on the 5' RACE reads and lists one entry per CDR3 protein. Among approximately 24,000 distinct CDR3 sequences, approximately 5% were seen once, and the ten largest hold about 12%. General study points: Almost no vaccine-responding clonotypes were detectable in day 0 sorted memory subsets. Subsequent booster samples again held most clones from primary vaccination (around 96% CD4, 85% to 90% CD8). Researchers cautioned that FACS-sorted repertoires could harbor abundant clonotypes contaminating from the bulk population.

The source material was PBMCs, either bulk or a sorted T-cell subset (CD4+, CD8+, memory, or dextramer-sorted; not recorded which), sampled 15 days after the yellow fever booster vaccination. The sequence was obtained from a man aged 25 to 40 who received the YFV17D yellow fever vaccine. This sequence joins TRBV12-3 or TRBV12-4 and TRBJ1-5, with D possibly being TRBD1 (5 bases). The CDR3, as DNA: TGTGCCAGCAGTTCCAGGGAGACTCAGCCCCAGCATTTT. It specifies CASSSRETQPQHF.